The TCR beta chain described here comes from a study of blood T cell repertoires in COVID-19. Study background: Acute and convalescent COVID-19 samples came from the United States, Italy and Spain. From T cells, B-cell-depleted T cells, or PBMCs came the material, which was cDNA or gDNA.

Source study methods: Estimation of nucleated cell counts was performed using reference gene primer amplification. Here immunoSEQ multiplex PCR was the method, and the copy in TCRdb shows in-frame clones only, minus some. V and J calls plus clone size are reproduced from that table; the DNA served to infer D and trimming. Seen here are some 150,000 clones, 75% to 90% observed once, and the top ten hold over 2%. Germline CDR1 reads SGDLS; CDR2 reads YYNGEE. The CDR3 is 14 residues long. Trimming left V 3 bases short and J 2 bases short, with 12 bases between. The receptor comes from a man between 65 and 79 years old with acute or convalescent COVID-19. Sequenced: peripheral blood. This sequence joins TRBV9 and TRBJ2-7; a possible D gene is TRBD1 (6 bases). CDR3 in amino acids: CASSETGNPYEQYF. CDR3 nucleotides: TGTGCCAGCAGCGAAACAGGGAACCCCTACGAGCAGTACTTC.